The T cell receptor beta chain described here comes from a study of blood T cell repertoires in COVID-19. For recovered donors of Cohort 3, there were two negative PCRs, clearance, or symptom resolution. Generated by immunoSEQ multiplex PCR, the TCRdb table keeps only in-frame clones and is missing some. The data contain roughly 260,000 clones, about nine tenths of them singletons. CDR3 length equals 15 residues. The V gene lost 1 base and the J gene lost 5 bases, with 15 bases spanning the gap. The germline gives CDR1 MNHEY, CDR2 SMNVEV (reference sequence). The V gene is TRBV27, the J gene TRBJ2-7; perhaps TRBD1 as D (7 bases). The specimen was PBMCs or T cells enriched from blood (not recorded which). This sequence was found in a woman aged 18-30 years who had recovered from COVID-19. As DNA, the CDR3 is TGTGCCAGCAGTTTATTCGACAGGGACTCAGACGAGCAGTACTTC. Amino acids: CASSLFDRDSDEQYF.